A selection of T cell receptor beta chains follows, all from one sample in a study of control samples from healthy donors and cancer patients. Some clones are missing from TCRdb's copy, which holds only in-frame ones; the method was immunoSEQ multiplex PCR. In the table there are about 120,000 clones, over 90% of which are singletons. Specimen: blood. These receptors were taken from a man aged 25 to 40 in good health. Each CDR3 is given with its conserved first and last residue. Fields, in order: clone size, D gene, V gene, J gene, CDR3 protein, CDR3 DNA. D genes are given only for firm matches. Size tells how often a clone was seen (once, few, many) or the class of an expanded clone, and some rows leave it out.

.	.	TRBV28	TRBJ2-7	CASRPLSGEQYF	TGTGCCAGCAGACCCCTCAGCGGGGAGCAGTACTTC
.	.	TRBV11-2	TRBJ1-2	CASSLYRYNYGYTF	TGTGCCAGCAGCTTGTACAGATATAACTATGGCTACACCTTC
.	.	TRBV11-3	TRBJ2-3	CASSDWTETDTQYF	TGTGCCAGCAGCGACTGGACAGAAACAGATACGCAGTATTTT
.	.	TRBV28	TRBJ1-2	CASSLGNTYGYAF	TGTGCCAGCAGTCTGGGCAACACCTACGGCTACGCCTTC
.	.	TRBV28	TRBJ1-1	CASSLVQEAFF	TGTGCCAGCAGTTTAGTACAGGAGGCTTTCTTT
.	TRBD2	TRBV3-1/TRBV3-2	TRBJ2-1	CASSASGGLNNEQFF	TGTGCCAGCAGCGCGTCGGGGGGTCTGAACAATGAGCAGTTCTTC
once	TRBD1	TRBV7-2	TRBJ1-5	CASGTGERQPQHF	TGTGCCAGCGGCACAGGGGAGCGGCAGCCCCAGCATTTT
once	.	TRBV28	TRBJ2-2	CASSSQGTGELFF	TGTGCCAGCAGTTCCCAAGGGACCGGGGAGCTGTTTTTT
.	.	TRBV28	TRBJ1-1	CASTQGGGPEAFF	TGTGCCAGCACCCAAGGCGGGGGACCTGAAGCTTTCTTT
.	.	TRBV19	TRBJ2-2	CASSPQGYTGELFF	TGTGCCAGTAGTCCCCAGGGGTACACCGGGGAGCTGTTTTTT
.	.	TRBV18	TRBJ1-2	CASSPPSLTAYGYTF	TGTGCCAGCTCACCACCGAGTCTAACAGCTTATGGCTACACCTTC
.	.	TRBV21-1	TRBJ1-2	CASASTVKGVKNGYTF	TGTGCCAGCGCCTCGACAGTGAAGGGTGTGAAGAATGGCTACACCTTC
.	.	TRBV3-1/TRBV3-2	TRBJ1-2	CASSQDLGFYGYTF	TGTGCCAGCAGCCAAGATCTAGGGTTCTATGGCTACACCTTC
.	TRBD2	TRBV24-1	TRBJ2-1	CATSDLASGGAKNEQFF	TGTGCCACCAGTGATTTAGCTAGCGGGGGGGCCAAAAATGAGCAGTTCTTC
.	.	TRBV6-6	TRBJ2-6	CASSPGKAATPYYGANVLTF	TGTGCCAGCAGTCCCGGCAAAGCCGCCACCCCCTACTATGGGGCCAACGTCCTGACTTTC
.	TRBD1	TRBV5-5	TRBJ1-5	CASSLDRGPVQPQHF	TGTGCCAGCAGCTTGGACAGGGGGCCGGTTCAGCCCCAGCATTTT
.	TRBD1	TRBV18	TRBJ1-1	CASSLGGQEMNTEAFF	TGTGCCAGCTCACTGGGGGGACAGGAGATGAACACTGAAGCTTTCTTT
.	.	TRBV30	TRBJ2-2	CASARGLVLTGELFF	TGTGCCTCCGCCCGGGGTTTGGTATTGACCGGGGAGCTGTTTTTT
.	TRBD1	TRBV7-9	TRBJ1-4	CASSLAGGNEKLFF	TGTGCCAGCAGCTTAGCAGGGGGCAATGAAAAACTGTTTTTT
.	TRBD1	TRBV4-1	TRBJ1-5	CASSLRQGGNQPQHF	TGCGCCAGCAGCCTACGACAGGGAGGTAATCAGCCCCAGCATTTT
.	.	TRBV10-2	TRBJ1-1	CASSAVVITEAFF	TGCGCCAGCAGTGCGGTGGTTATCACTGAAGCTTTCTTT
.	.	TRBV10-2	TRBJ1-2	CASSESATGRTSGYTF	TGCGCCAGCAGTGAGTCGGCAACAGGGAGGACGTCCGGCTACACCTTC
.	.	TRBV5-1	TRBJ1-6	CASSLIQANSPLHF	TGCGCCAGCAGCTTGATACAAGCGAATTCACCCCTCCACTTT
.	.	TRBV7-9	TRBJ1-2	CASSFSIGGSRVYTF	TGTGCCAGCAGCTTTTCAATAGGGGGAAGTAGGGTCTACACCTTC
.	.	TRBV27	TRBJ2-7	CASSLGGLSYEQYF	TGTGCCAGCAGTTTGGGGGGACTCTCCTACGAGCAGTACTTC
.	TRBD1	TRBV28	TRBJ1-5	CASKGRGQTSFNQPQHF	TGTGCCAGCAAGGGAAGGGGGCAGACTAGCTTCAATCAGCCCCAGCATTTT